One and the same sample provided the 17 T cell receptor beta chains below, sequenced in a study of radiotherapy plus CTLA-4 blockade in lung cancer. Assay used: immunoSEQ multiplex PCR; TCRdb lists only in-frame clones, some missing. This table has 80,000 to 100,000 clones, more than 75% appearing once. Material: peripheral blood, obtained from a patient treated with radiotherapy plus ipilimumab. These receptors were obtained from a human donor with non-small cell lung cancer who had a partial response to radiotherapy plus ipilimumab.

The chain employs TRBV18 and TRBJ2-6; D unresolved. V was cut by 3 bases and J by 1 base, with 16 bases left in between. CDR3 length: 18 residues. The germline V gene encodes CDR1 KGHSH and CDR2 LQKENI. CDR3: CASSPALAVVSGANVLTF. CDR3 DNA: TGTGCCAGCTCACCCGCCTTGGCAGTGGTATCTGGGGCCAACGTCCTGACTTTC.

This chain joins TRBV6-1 and TRBJ2-5, with a possible D match to TRBD1 (6 bases). CDR1 is MNHNS, CDR2 SASEGT, per germline. CDR3 length: 16 residues. V was shortened by 3 bases and J by 0 bases, with 14 bases between the two germline ends. CDR3 protein: CASSEGAGTHQETQYF. Here the CDR3 DNA reads TGTGCCAGCAGTGAGGGGGCTGGGACACACCAAGAGACCCAGTACTTC.

The chain joins TRBV2 to TRBJ1-1; possibly TRBD1 for D (5 bases). Trimming stripped 6 bases from V and 0 bases from J, with 8 bases between. CDR3 length: 13 amino acids. CDR1 is SNHLY and CDR2 is FYNNEI in the germline V gene. CDR3 loop: CASRDTLNTEAFF. The CDR3 DNA follows: TGTGCCAGCAGGGACACCTTGAACACTGAAGCTTTCTTT.

The rearrangement uses TRBV18 and TRBJ1-3; weak D call: TRBD1 (6 bases). The CDR3 runs to 13 residues. Germline V gives CDR1 KGHSH, CDR2 LQKENI. V was pared by 6 bases and J by 4 bases, with 10 bases between. The CDR3 loop reads CASSLGQGNTIYF. The CDR3 DNA follows: TGTGCCAGCTCGCTAGGACAGGGAAACACCATATATTTT.

This chain links TRBV5-1 with TRBJ2-4; 7 nucleotides agree with TRBD1. The J segment lost 1 base and the V segment lost 2 bases, leaving 0 bases of the junction unmatched. This CDR3 has 14 amino acids. In germline, CDR1 is SGHRS, CDR2 YFSETQ. The CDR3 DNA is TGCGCCAGCAGCTTACAGGGGGCCAAAAACATTCAGTACTTC. This codes for CASSLQGAKNIQYF.

This clone has only one observation. This chain links TRBV7-9 with TRBJ1-1, with TRBD1 matching over 7 bases. Trimming at V came to 5 bases and at J to 5 bases, leaving 8 bases not matched to a gene. The length of the CDR3 is 14 residues. The V gene's germline CDR1 is SEHNR and CDR2 FQNEAQ (reference sequence). CDR3 amino acids: CASSAGQLTTEAFF. Here the CDR3 DNA reads TGTGCCAGCAGCGCGGGACAGCTTACGACTGAAGCTTTCTTT.

This clone showed up just once. The genes are TRBV18 and TRBJ2-3, with a weak D call TRBD2 (6 bases). Trimming took 3 bases from V and 0 from J, leaving 22 bases between them. Germline assignment: CDR1 KGHSH and CDR2 LQKENI. CDR3 size: 19 residues. In nucleotides, the CDR3 is TGTGCCAGCTCACCTCGTCGACGGGAGACCCGAGCTAGCACAGATACGCAGTATTTT. Amino acid sequence: CASSPRRRETRASTDTQYF. Complete variable domain (other parts from reference TRBV18 and TRBJ2-3): NAGVMQNPRHLVRRRGQEARLRCSPMKGHSHVYWYRQLPEEGLKFMVYLQKENIIDESGMPKERFSAEFPKEGPSILRIQQVVRGDSAAYFCASSPRRRETRASTDTQYFGPGTRLTVL.

The J gene is TRBJ2-6, the V gene TRBV29-1, with 10 bases matching TRBD1. Germline V CDR1 and CDR2: SQVTM, ANQGSEA. CDR3 size: 17 residues. Trimming removed 7 bases from V and 2 bases from J; junction bases left unmatched: 11. This CDR3 reads CSGDPPGQGTGANVLTF. In nucleotides, the CDR3 is TGCAGCGGTGATCCTCCGGGACAGGGGACTGGGGCCAACGTCCTGACTTTC.

The V call is TRBV7-9, the J call TRBJ2-5, with 7 nucleotides matching TRBD1. Germline V lookup: CDR1 SEHNR, CDR2 FQNEAQ (reference sequence). Unmatched junction bases numbered 2, after V lost 5 bases and J lost 2 bases. The CDR3 consists of 13 residues. The CDR3 DNA sequence: TGTGCCAGCAGCGGGACAGCACAAGAGACCCAGTACTTC. Its protein product is CASSGTAQETQYF.

The chain employs TRBV28 and TRBJ1-5; no clear D. This CDR3 has 15 amino acids. Looked up from germline, CDR1 is MDHEN and CDR2 is SYDVKM. The V end lost 3 bases, the J end lost 4 bases, and 13 bases lay between the germline ends. The CDR3 DNA reads TGTGCCAGCAGTTTGACATCCATGATTAATCAGCCCCAGCATTTT. Its protein is CASSLTSMINQPQHF.

J is TRBJ2-1 and V is TRBV19, with 8 bases aligning to TRBD2. The CDR3 runs 12 residues. Per germline, CDR1 LNHDA and CDR2 SQIVND (reference sequence). J was trimmed by 10 bases and V by 5 bases; bases with no gene match: 4. The CDR3 bases are TGTGCCAGTAGTGCTCTAGCGGGCGAGCAGTTCTTC. Its protein is CASSALAGEQFF.

CDR3 DNA: TGTGCCAGCGAGATGAAGTCTTCCCAGTACTTC. Translated, it gives CASEMKSSQYF. The chain uses TRBV2 and TRBJ2-4; no firm D call. The ends were cut back, 8 bases at V and 13 bases at J, with 15 bases in the middle. The germline V gene has CDR1 SNHLY and CDR2 FYNNEI. The CDR3 loop spans 11 amino acids.

This chain joins TRBV27 and TRBJ2-2; D is unresolved. CDR1 and CDR2 from the germline V gene are MNHEY and SMNVEV (reference sequence). V dropped 0 bases and J dropped 7 bases, with 3 bases sitting between them. The CDR3 length is 12 residues. Here the CDR3 DNA reads TGTGCCAGCAGTTTATCCCACGGGGAGCTGTTTTTT. This gives the protein CASSLSHGELFF.

J is TRBJ1-2 and V is TRBV18; 7 positions match TRBD1. The trim removed 2 bases at V and 5 bases at J, leaving 2 bases unmatched. This CDR3 comprises 13 residues. From germline, CDR1 is KGHSH and CDR2 LQKENI. The DNA for the CDR3 is TGTGCCAGCTCACCAGAACAGGGGTATGGCTACACCTTC. This encodes CASSPEQGYGYTF.

In DNA form, the CDR3 reads TGTGCCAGCTCACCACAGGGACAGTATAGCTCCTACGAGCAGTACTTC. Its translation is CASSPQGQYSSYEQYF. V usage is TRBV18 and J usage is TRBJ2-7, with 7 bases fitting TRBD1. The CDR3 extends over 16 amino acids. The germline gives CDR1 KGHSH, CDR2 LQKENI. The V segment lost 1 base and the J segment 0 bases; nucleotides outside the gene matches: 6.

This chain links TRBV2 with TRBJ1-3; possibly TRBD1 for D (5 bases). The CDR3 has 14 residues. The V end was cut by 5 bases, the J end by 8 bases, with 16 bases between. Germline V gene data show CDR1 as SNHLY and CDR2 as FYNNEI. CDR3 nucleotide sequence: TGTGCCAGCAGTCCCCAAACAGGATCGGACACCATATATTTT. The encoded protein is CASSPQTGSDTIYF.

The V call is TRBV7-3, the J call TRBJ2-7; possibly TRBD1 for D (5 bases). The CDR3 runs 13 residues. V dropped 1 base and J dropped 6 bases, with 10 bases sitting between them. Germline CDR1 SGHTA, CDR2 FQGTGA. CDR3 in DNA: TGTGCCAGCAGCTTAAGCTCAGGGCTCGAGCAGTACTTC. Translated: CASSLSSGLEQYF.